The 3 T cell receptor beta chains below were found in one sample sequenced in a study of shared clonotypes between healthy human individuals. Clones were read by immunoSEQ multiplex PCR, and TCRdb kept only the in-frame ones, dropping some. The sample lists around 700,000 clones; approximately 79% were seen once. Sequencing was done on a sample of memory CD4+ T cells sorted from blood. Documented subset: CD45RA-negative fraction. The origin of the receptors is a woman aged 30 to 39 in good health.

V is TRBV19 and J is TRBJ2-7; D unclear. CDR3 length: 15 amino acids. Trimming took off 5 bases at V and 7 bases at J, with 21 bases between the two ends. Germline V gene data show CDR1 as LNHDA and CDR2 as SQIVND (reference sequence). The CDR3 reads CASSELPDGRKEQYF. CDR3 nucleotides: TGTGCCAGTAGTGAACTACCGGATGGTCGAAAGGAGCAGTACTTC.

This clone turned up a few times. Distinct nucleotide sequences in the sample also encode this CDR3. The chain joins TRBV19 to TRBJ1-5, with 7 positions matching TRBD1. Germline loops: CDR1 LNHDA, CDR2 SQIVND (reference sequence). CDR3 length equals 14 residues. Unmatched junction bases numbered 6, after V lost 3 bases and J lost 7 bases. The CDR3 region has the DNA TGTGCCAGTAGTATCACAGGGGCAGGCCAGCCCCAGCATTTT. Amino acid sequence: CASSITGAGQPQHF.

This clone was recorded at least ten times. This chain uses TRBV7-2 with TRBJ1-2; possibly TRBD1 for D (6 bases). The CDR3 totals 14 residues. V was pared by 2 bases and J by 14 bases, with 21 bases between. CDR1 is SGHTA and CDR2 is FQGNSA in the germline V gene. The CDR3 nucleotides read TGTGCCAGCAGCTTATATATTACCGGCCGGGGGCTAACCTTC. Amino acids: CASSLYITGRGLTF. The variable domain in full, completed from reference TRBV7-2 and TRBJ1-2, reads GAGVSQSPSNKVTEKGKDVELRCDPISGHTALYWYRQSLGQGLEFLIYFQGNSAPDKSGLPSDRFSAERTGGSVSTLTIQRTQQEDSAVYLCASSLYITGRGLTFGSGTRLTVV.